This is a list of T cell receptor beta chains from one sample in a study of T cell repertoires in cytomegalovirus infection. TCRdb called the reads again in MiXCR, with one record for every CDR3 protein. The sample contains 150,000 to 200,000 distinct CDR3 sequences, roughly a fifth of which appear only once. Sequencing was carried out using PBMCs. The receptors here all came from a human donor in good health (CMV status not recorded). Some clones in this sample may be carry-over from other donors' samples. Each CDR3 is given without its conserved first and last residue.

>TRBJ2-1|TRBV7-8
ASSFEGLAGGEQF
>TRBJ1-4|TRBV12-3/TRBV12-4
ASSSPGPTNEKLF
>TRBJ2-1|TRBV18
ASSPGGTGPYEQF
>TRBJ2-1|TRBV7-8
ASSEDPGSYNEQF
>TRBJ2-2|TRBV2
ASSSTGGLYTGELF
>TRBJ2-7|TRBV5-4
ASSDGSSYEQY
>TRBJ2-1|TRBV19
ASTPSGGHLLRQF
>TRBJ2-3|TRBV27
ASRSLAGDLDTQY
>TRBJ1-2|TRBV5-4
ASSLATLGHYGYT
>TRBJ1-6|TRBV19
ASSIYGGSANSPLH
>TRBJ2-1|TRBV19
ASSIWRDRGRNEQF
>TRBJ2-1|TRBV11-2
ASSQDSYNEQF
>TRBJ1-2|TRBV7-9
ASSLVVADKGAVYGYT
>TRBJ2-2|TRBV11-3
ATADSNTGELF
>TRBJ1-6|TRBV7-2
ASSLVREGAKSPLH
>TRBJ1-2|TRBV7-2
ASSLRAEHGYT
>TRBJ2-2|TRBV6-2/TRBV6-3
ASSYGTFTGELF
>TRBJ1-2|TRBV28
ASSFSDRYYGYT
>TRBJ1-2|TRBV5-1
ASSLAGIDYGYT
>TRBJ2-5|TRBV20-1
SATPGQLNPQETQY
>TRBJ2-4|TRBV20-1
SAPITGTAKNIQY
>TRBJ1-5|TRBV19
ASRSSRRAGDSNQPQH
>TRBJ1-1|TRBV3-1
ASSPRGTGNTEAF
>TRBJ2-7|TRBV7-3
ASSSLISPYEQY
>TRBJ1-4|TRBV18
ASSPSGRGTNEKLF
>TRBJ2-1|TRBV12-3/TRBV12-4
ASSLLNEQF
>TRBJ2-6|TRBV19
ASSIGPSGANVLT
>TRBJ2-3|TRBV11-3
ASSTPGTGADTQY
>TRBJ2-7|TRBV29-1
SGTRAGAEYEQY
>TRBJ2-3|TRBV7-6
ASSFPGQGTTDTQY
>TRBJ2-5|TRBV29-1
SSSPTGTGETQY
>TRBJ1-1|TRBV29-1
SVEVGGRGNTEAF
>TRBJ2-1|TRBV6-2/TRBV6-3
ASSYDGRGPYNEQF
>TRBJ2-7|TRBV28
ASGDRGYEQY
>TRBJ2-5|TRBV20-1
SAKGVAGGRETQY
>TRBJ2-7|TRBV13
ASSSRDRVSYEQY
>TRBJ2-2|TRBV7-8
ASRTKRENTGELF
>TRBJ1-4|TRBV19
ASRIPGAEKLF
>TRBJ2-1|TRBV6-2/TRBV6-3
ASSLVYNEQF
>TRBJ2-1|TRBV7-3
ASSLRGVGNEQF
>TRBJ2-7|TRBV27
ASTWWGGRLGEQY
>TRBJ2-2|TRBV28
ASSRVNTGELF
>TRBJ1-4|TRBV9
ASSSGRNEKLF
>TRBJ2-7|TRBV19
ASSIDGVSSYEQY
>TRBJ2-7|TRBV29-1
SVATGTSSYEQY
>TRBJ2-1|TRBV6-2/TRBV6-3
ASSDGRDWDNEQF
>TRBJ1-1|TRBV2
ASRRGGEGAVEAF
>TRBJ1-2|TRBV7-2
ASSLAHRNYGYT